Listed here are 7 T cell receptor beta chains from one sample, sequenced in a study of STAT5B mutations in CD4+ large granular lymphocyte leukemia. The protocol was immunoSEQ multiplex PCR, while the TCRdb copy is restricted to in-frame clones and leaves out a portion. Of about 45,000 clones listed, around 85% are singletons. Input material: CD4+ T cells from blood buffy coats. The receptors originated from a human donor in good health.

In its sample, this clone ranks as medium-sized (0.01 to 0.1%). The rearrangement joins TRBV6-1 to TRBJ1-1, with D possibly TRBD1 on 6 matching bases. In germline, CDR1 is MNHNS, CDR2 SASEGT. This CDR3 is built from 16 residues. The V gene lost 3 bases and the J gene lost 0 bases, with 14 bases spanning the gap. The CDR3 region is CASSEENGQMNTEAFF. Here the CDR3 DNA reads TGTGCCAGCAGTGAGGAAAACGGACAGATGAACACTGAAGCTTTCTTT.

The chain has TRBV9 and TRBJ2-1; tentative D call: TRBD1 (6 bases). The germline V gene has CDR1 SGDLS and CDR2 YYNGEE. V lost 0 bases and J lost 10, with 11 bases in between. CDR3 length: 13 residues. The CDR3 DNA follows: TGTGCCAGCAGCGTAGATGGCAGGGGCGAGCAGTTCTTC. Amino acid sequence: CASSVDGRGEQFF.

The CDR3 sequence: CASSFGLAGVTNEQFF. The CDR3 DNA reads TGTGCCAGCAGCTTCGGACTAGCGGGAGTGACGAATGAGCAGTTCTTC. The chain joins TRBV7-2 to TRBJ2-1; 13 nucleotides align to TRBD2. The CDR3 is 16 amino acids. V trimming: 3 bases; J trimming: 7 bases; junction bases outside the gene matches: 6. Per the germline V gene, CDR1 is SGHTA and CDR2 is FQGNSA.

This clone turned up a few times. This chain links TRBV30 with TRBJ1-1; 7 bases match TRBD1. The V gene's germline CDR1 is GTSNPN and CDR2 SVGIG (reference sequence). V was clipped by 2 bases and J by 11 bases; unmatched bases: 8. The CDR3 contains 12 residues. CDR3: CAWSPLDRTAFF. CDR3 sequence (DNA): TGTGCCTGGAGTCCCCTGGACAGGACGGCTTTCTTT.

The chain is built from TRBV14 and TRBJ2-2, with 7 bases fitting TRBD1. Germline CDR1 SGHDN, CDR2 FVKESK. Trimming removed 3 bases from V and 7 bases from J; junction bases left unmatched: 2. The CDR3 contains 13 residues. CDR3 residues: CASSQTGFGELFF. The CDR3 DNA follows: TGTGCCAGCAGCCAGACAGGGTTCGGGGAGCTGTTTTTT.

In its sample, this clone was seen a few times. The identical CDR3 is also encoded by other nucleotide sequences in the sample. The chain is built from TRBV5-4 and TRBJ2-7; 8 bases are a match to TRBD2. V shed 4 bases and J 0 bases; nucleotides not matched to a gene: 3. This CDR3 comprises 14 residues. CDR1 SGHNT and CDR2 YYREEE come from the germline V gene (reference sequence). Here the CDR3 DNA reads TGTGCCAGCAGCGGCGGGACTAGCTCCTACGAGCAGTACTTC. This gives the protein CASSGGTSSYEQYF.

The chain carries TRBV25-1 and TRBJ2-7; 13 bases align to TRBD2. The CDR3 runs 13 residues. V lost 8 bases to trimming and J lost 4 bases; unmatched junction nucleotides: 2. The germline V gene encodes CDR1 MGHDK and CDR2 SYGVNS. CDR3: CASVTSGGYEQYF. The CDR3 DNA sequence: TGTGCCAGCGTGACTAGCGGGGGGTACGAGCAGTACTTC.